The clone carrying this TCR beta chain was counted a few times. Its antigen is currently unknown. This specimen comes from a study of T cell repertoires in cytomegalovirus infection. Study information: Indications of both CMV infection and matching HLA type were provided by public TCR beta signatures. Notes on the study in general: The ex vivo response showed dominance by HLA-C-restricted CMV-specific TCR beta clonotypes. People with CMV and the relevant HLA were identified by cumulative public TCR beta family frequency.

TCRdb processed the reads anew with MiXCR; each CDR3 protein has one entry. The sample shows some 38,000 distinct CDR3 sequences, about 50% of them seen only once. Source: CD8+ T cells from cultured PBMCs, taken from culture after CMV antigen stimulation. This clonotype was sampled from a human donor in good health (CMV status not recorded). Some clones in this sample may be carry-over from other donors' samples.

As DNA, the CDR3 is TGCAGTGCTAGCCGGGGACTTCCGAACACTGAAGCTTTCTTT. Its translation is CSASRGLPNTEAFF. V and J are TRBV20-1 and TRBJ1-1; possible D gene TRBD1, 5 bases. CDR1 is DFQATT and CDR2 is SNEGSKA in the germline V gene (reference sequence). The CDR3 is 14 residues long. Trimming removed 3 bases at V and 1 base at J, with 12 bases between.